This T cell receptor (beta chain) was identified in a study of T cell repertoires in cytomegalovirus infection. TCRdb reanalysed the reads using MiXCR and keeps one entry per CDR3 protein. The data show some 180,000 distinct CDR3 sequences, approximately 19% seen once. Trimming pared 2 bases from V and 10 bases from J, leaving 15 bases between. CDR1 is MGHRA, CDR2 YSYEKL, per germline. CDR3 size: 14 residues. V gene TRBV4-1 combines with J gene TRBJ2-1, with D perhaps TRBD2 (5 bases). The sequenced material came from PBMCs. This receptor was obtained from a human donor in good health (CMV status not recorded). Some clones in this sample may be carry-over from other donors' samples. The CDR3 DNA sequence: TGCGCCAGCAGCCAATCTCCCGAGGGCGGGGAGCAGTTCTTC. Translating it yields CASSQSPEGGEQFF.